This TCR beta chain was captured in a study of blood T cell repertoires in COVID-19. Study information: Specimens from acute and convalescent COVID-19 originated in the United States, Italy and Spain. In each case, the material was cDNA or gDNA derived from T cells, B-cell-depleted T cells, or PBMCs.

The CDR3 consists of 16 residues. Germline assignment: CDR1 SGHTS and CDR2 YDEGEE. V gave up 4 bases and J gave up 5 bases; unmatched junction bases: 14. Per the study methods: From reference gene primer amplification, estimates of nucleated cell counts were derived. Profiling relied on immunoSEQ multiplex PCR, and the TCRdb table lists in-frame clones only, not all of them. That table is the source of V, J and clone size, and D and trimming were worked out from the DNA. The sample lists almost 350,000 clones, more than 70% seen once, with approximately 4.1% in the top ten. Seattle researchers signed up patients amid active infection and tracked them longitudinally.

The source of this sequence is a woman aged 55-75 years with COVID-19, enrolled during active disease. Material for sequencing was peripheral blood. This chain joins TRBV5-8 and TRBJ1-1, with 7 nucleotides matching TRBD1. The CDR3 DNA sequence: TGTGCCAGCAGCCGAGGCGTTGACAGGGCTGGGACTGAAGCTTTCTTT. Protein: CASSRGVDRAGTEAFF.